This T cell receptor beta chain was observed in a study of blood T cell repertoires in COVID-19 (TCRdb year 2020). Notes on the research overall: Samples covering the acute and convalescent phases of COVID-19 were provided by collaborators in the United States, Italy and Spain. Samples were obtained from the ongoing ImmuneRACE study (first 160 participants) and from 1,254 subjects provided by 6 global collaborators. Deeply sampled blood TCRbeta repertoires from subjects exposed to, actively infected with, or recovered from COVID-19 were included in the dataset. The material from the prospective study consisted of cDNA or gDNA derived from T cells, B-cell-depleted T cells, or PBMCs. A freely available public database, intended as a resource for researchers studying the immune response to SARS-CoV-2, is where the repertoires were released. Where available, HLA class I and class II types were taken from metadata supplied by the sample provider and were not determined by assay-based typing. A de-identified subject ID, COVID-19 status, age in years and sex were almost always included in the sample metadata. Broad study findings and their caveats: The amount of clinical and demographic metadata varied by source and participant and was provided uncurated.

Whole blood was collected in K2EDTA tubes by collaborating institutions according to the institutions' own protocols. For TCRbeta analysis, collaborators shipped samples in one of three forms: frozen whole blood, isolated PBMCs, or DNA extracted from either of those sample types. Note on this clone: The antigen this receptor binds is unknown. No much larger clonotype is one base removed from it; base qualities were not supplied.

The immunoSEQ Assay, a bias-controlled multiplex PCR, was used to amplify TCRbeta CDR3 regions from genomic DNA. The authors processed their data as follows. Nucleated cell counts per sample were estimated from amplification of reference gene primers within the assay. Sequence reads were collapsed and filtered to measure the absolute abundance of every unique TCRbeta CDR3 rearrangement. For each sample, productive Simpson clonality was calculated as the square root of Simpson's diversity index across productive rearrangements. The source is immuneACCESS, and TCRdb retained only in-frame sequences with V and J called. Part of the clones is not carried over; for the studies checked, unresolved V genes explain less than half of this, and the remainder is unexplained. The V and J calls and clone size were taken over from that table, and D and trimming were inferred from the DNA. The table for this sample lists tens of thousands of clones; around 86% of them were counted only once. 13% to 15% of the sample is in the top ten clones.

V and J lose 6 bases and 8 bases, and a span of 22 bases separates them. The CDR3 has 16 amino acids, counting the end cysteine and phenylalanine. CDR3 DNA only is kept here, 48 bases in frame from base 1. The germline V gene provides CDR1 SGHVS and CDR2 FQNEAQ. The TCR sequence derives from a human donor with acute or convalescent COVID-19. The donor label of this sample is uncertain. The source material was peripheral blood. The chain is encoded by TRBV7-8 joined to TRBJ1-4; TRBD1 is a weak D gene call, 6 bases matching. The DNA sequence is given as TGTGCCAGCAGACCCCCCGAAGTTAGGGGGGGAGAAAAACTGTTTTTT. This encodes CASRPPEVRGGEKLFF.